This T cell receptor (beta chain) derives from a study of CXCR3-negative and CXCR3-positive naive CD8 T cells (dated by TCRdb to between 2017 and 2020). In terms of the full investigation: In total, some 140 million TRB reads were obtained, which works out to roughly 1.5 +/- 0.3 million reads per library. Diversity and physicochemical repertoire analyses covered some eleven donors pooled from two independent experiments. Naive subsets from 5 or 6 donors and memory cells from 3 donors were included in the TRBV-TRBJ cluster analysis. Broad study findings and their caveats: Freshly isolated PBMCs were used for most assays because CXCR3 expression partially decreased after cryopreservation. Repertoire diversity was comparably high in both naive subsets but much lower in memory CD8+ T cells. Because surface CD5, which has been linked to self-reactivity in mice, was comparable between naive subsets, TCR interaction strength was also inferred from TRB CDR3 physicochemical properties. TRB CDR3s from CXCR3-positive naive cells showed higher hydrophobicity (lower Kidera factor 4), lower energy, and higher strength and volume indices than CXCR3-negative naive cells. TRBV-TRBJ usage was similar between naive CXCR3-negative and CXCR3-positive cells from the same donor, while memory cells showed distinct patterns.

Comment on this clonotype: The antigen it recognizes is unknown.

Sequencer: NextSeq 550. The Human TCR Profiling Kit (MiLaboratory) was used to prepare UMI-labeled 5' RACE TRB cDNA libraries. cDNA synthesis used the entire amount of extracted RNA, and PCR amplification then used the entire amount of cDNA produced. Libraries were prepared in parallel using an identical number of PCR cycles. The paper's data handling went like this. With a minimum of two reads required per UMI, MIGEC and MiXCR pulled out about 50,000 +/- 10,000 unique UMI-labeled TRB cDNA molecules from each library. On average, about 40,000 +/- 10,000 functional in-frame TRB CDR3 nucleotide clonotypes lacking stop codons were found per library. After downsampling to 5000 UMI-labeled TRB molecules per sample, diversity metrics such as normalized Shannon-Wiener and Chao1 were calculated in VDJtools. VDJtools was used to calculate clonotype-size-weighted physicochemical properties of the central five CDR3 residues, namely interaction energy, strength, volume and Kidera factor 4. Each entry corresponds to one CDR3 protein sequence from reads that TCRdb reprocessed, and DNA is not given. The V and J calls follow TCRdb's processing rather than the paper's. The sample's clone listing holds 130,000 to 150,000 distinct CDR3 sequences. 0.25% to 0.3% of the sample goes to the ten largest clones.

Taken from the germline V gene (reference sequence), the CDR1 and CDR2 loops are LNHNV and YYDKDF. The CDR3 contains 17 residues, cysteine and phenylalanine counted. The coding DNA is unavailable. Each CD8+ T cell subset was flow-sorted in triplicate, and around 320,000 cells per subset were placed directly into RLT lysis buffer. Naive CD8+ T cells were defined stringently as CD45RO-CCR7+CD27+CD95- to exclude memory contaminants. Standard density gradient centrifugation was used to isolate peripheral blood mononuclear cells from buffy coats. A FACSAria III was used to flow-sort naive CD8+ T cells into CXCR3-negative and CXCR3-positive populations. An RNeasy Mini Kit was used to extract total RNA from the sorted cells.

The rearranged segments are TRBV15 and TRBJ2-2; absent DNA, TCRdb's TRBD1 call cannot be checked. The TCR comes from a human donor in good health. Some clones in this sample may be carry-over from other donors' samples. What was sequenced was naive CXCR3+ CD8+ T cells from blood. In the paper's terms, the cell subset or site label means: CD45RO-CCR7+CD27+CD95- naive CD8+ T cells expressing CXCR3 (TNR3+). The CDR3 here reads CATSRDRQDGSTGELFF.